Described below is a single T cell receptor (beta chain) sequence and its context. Its antigen is currently not known. One base away lies a much larger clone, so this may be a sequencing read error. Distinct nucleotide sequences in the sample also encode this CDR3. Libraries came from the immunoSEQ multiplex PCR assay. In the original analysis: A statistical classification framework was developed to diagnose cytomegalovirus status using the catalog of TCR beta chain sequences. Drawn from immuneACCESS, this table holds only the in-frame rearrangements with V and J called that TCRdb kept. Clones are partly lost; checked studies trace under half to an unresolved V gene and leave the rest unexplained. V, J and clone size are taken as reported in that table, and D and trimming were inferred from the DNA itself. For this sample the table gives roughly 170,000 clones, of which 80% to 85% were detected only once. Of the sample, 2.5% to 3.5% falls within the top ten clones.

The sample is drawn from a study of cytomegalovirus exposure and HLA in healthy donors (dated by TCRdb to about 2017). With regard to the full study: The 666 repertoires of the first cohort and the 120 or so validation repertoires were produced on the same platform, according to a later analysis. The study aimed to test whether signatures of past pathogen exposure could be identified by cataloging public T cell receptors. A separate validation cohort of 90 to 150 different subjects was used in addition to the 666-subject first cohort. To predict cytomegalovirus infection status, the study brought together high-throughput TCR immunosequencing, statistical association of individual TCRs with disease status, and machine learning. What the study reported, not specific to this receptor: In both the original and validation cohorts, the classifier was reported to diagnose cytomegalovirus status with high specificity and sensitivity. According to the authors, the approach could potentially be generalized to other disease states and immunological phenotypes. In a later analysis, TCRs clustered in the first cohort were found to also tend to co-occur in the roughly 130 validation repertoires, with 94% of cluster scores above 0. In vitro tests confirmed that a few of the cytomegalovirus-associated TCR beta chains recognize cytomegalovirus antigens. A later analysis had no HLA typing for the validation cohort, so co-occurrence there was scored across all 120 or so repertoires. The study gave a list of about 170 TCR beta chains associated with cytomegalovirus. While some public TCRs were present in many individuals, most TCR sequences turned up only very rarely across donors.

The donors belonged to the validation cohort of over a hundred subjects, which was separate from the approximately 610-subject first cohort. From its cysteine to its phenylalanine, the CDR3 spans 14 amino acids. The sequence is cut down to CDR3 DNA, 42 bases in frame from base 1. CDR1 and CDR2 were assigned from the germline V gene (reference sequence) as LNHNV and YYDKDF. Relative to germline, V is 3 bases shorter and J is 1 base shorter, with 7 bases between their ends. The clonotype comes from a woman aged 18-35 years in good health and CMV-seropositive. Sequencing was carried out using PBMCs. This chain is built from TRBV15 and TRBJ1-5; perhaps TRBD1 is the D gene, with 5 bases matching. The nucleotides read TGTGCCACCAGCAGGGGGGGGAGCAATCAGCCCCAGCATTTT. It is translated as CATSRGGSNQPQHF.